Listed below are T cell receptor beta chains from one sample, sequenced in a study of shared clonotypes between healthy human individuals. The protocol was immunoSEQ multiplex PCR, while the TCRdb copy is restricted to in-frame clones and leaves out a portion. The sample consists of roughly 2.4 million clones, 95% of them appearing once. The sequencing input was naive CD4+ T cells sorted from blood. Source of these receptors: a man aged 18 to 29 in good health. Each CDR3 is given with its conserved first and last residue. D genes are given only for firm matches. A clone size is listed for some rows: how often the clone was seen (once, few, many), or a class if it is expanded.

TRBD2	.	TRBV7-2	17	TRBJ2-5	TGTGCCAGCAGCTCGATTGGACTAGCGGGAGGATCCGAGACCCAGTACTTC	CASSSIGLAGGSETQYF
.	.	TRBV6-5	14	TRBJ1-6	TGTGCCAGCAGTTACTTTGGTGGTAATTCACCCCTCCACTTT	CASSYFGGNSPLHF
.	.	TRBV4-3	13	TRBJ2-5	TGCGCCAGCAGCCAAGATACTAGCTTGACCCAGTACTTC	CASSQDTSLTQYF
TRBD2	.	TRBV19	14	TRBJ2-3	TGTGCCAGTATCGACCAGCGGGGCGGGGATACGCAGTATTTT	CASIDQRGGDTQYF
.	.	TRBV30	13	TRBJ1-1	TGTGCCTGGACCGGAGGGGCTGGCACTGAAGCTTTCTTT	CAWTGGAGTEAFF
.	.	TRBV27	17	TRBJ2-2	TGTGCCAGCAGTCTTAGCGGTGGTCCCGCGAACACCGGGGAGCTGTTTTTT	CASSLSGGPANTGELFF
.	.	TRBV5-4	15	TRBJ2-3	TGTGCCAGCAGCTTGGTCCCACAGCCTGAAGATACGCAGTATTTT	CASSLVPQPEDTQYF
.	.	TRBV11-2	15	TRBJ1-6	TGTGCCAGCAGCTTAGAAGGACGGATTAATTCACCCCTCCACTTT	CASSLEGRINSPLHF
.	.	TRBV18	15	TRBJ2-1	TGTGCCAGCTCACCTGGGCAGGGAACCTACAATGAGCAGTTCTTC	CASSPGQGTYNEQFF
TRBD1	.	TRBV7-9	15	TRBJ1-4	TGTGCCAGCAGCTCCTCGACAGGGCTGCGGGAAAAACTGTTTTTT	CASSSSTGLREKLFF
TRBD1	.	TRBV7-6	15	TRBJ2-7	TGTGCCAGCACCCTGGGGGGGACAGGGGTTAACGAGCAGTACTTC	CASTLGGTGVNEQYF
.	.	TRBV6-5	14	TRBJ2-3	TGTGCCAGCAGTTACTCGATTGGAGGGGATACGCAGTATTTT	CASSYSIGGDTQYF
.	.	TRBV29-1	13	TRBJ1-4	TGCAGCGCGAGGGGGACAACTAATGAAAAACTGTTTTTT	CSARGTTNEKLFF
.	once	TRBV15	14	TRBJ1-4	TGTGCCACCAGCAAGGAAGGGACACTAGAAAAACTGTTTTTT	CATSKEGTLEKLFF
TRBD2	.	TRBV30	15	TRBJ2-7	TGTGCCGGGGGCTTAGGGCCAGCGGGAGTAGGCGAGCAGTACTTC	CAGGLGPAGVGEQYF
.	.	TRBV2	14	TRBJ2-3	TGTGCCAGCAGCGAACAGGGTAGCACAGATACGCAGTATTTT	CASSEQGSTDTQYF
.	.	TRBV18	15	TRBJ1-1	TGTGCCAGCTCACCCACTATACAGGGTGTGGGTGAAGCTTTCTTT	CASSPTIQGVGEAFF
TRBD1	.	TRBV2	14	TRBJ2-7	TGTGCCAGCAGCGGGACAGGGGGCATCTACGAGCAGTACTTC	CASSGTGGIYEQYF
.	.	TRBV11-2	16	TRBJ2-5	TGTGCCAGCAGCCCCCCTGGGAAAGTGATGGGAGAGACCCAGTACTTC	CASSPPGKVMGETQYF
.	.	TRBV5-1	14	TRBJ1-2	TGCGCCAGCAGCTTGGGACCTGCTAACTATGGCTACACCTTC	CASSLGPANYGYTF
.	.	TRBV6-5	14	TRBJ2-3	TGTGCCAGCAGCCGGGACGGGCGCACAGATACGCAGTATTTT	CASSRDGRTDTQYF
TRBD1	once	TRBV4-1	16	TRBJ2-7	TGCGCCAGCAGCCAAGGTTCCGGGACAGCGACCTACGAGCAGTACTTC	CASSQGSGTATYEQYF
.	.	TRBV5-1	14	TRBJ1-2	TGCGCCAGCAACCAGGGCCCAGGCATCCCGGGCTACACCTTC	CASNQGPGIPGYTF
.	.	TRBV11-3	14	TRBJ2-2	TGTGCCAGCAGCTTACGCGCGATGAGCGGGGAGCTGTTTTTT	CASSLRAMSGELFF
TRBD2	.	TRBV10-3	21	TRBJ2-7	TGTGCCATCAGTGAGTACGCGCGTTCTAGCGGGAGAAAGTGGGAGGCCTACGAGCAGTACTTC	CAISEYARSSGRKWEAYEQYF
TRBD2	.	TRBV29-1	12	TRBJ2-5	TGCAGCGTTGTACTAGCGGAAGAGACCCAGTACTTC	CSVVLAEETQYF
.	.	TRBV18	15	TRBJ2-2	TGTGCCAGCTCACCCGGGGCTGCGAACACCGGGGAGCTGTTTTTT	CASSPGAANTGELFF
.	.	TRBV18	13	TRBJ1-1	TGTGCCAGCTCACTCACAGAGACCGCTGAAGCTTTCTTT	CASSLTETAEAFF
TRBD1	.	TRBV9	12	TRBJ1-1	TGTGCCAGCAGCCGCGACAGGGGCTTGGCTTTCTTT	CASSRDRGLAFF
.	.	TRBV5-6	13	TRBJ2-3	TGTGCCAGCAGCCCCTCCCGGGTAGATACGCAGTATTTT	CASSPSRVDTQYF
.	.	TRBV11-2	19	TRBJ1-3	TGTGCCAGCAGCCCCCGAACTGGAGGCGGGGGGGCCTCTGGAAACACCATATATTTT	CASSPRTGGGGASGNTIYF
.	.	TRBV5-8	18	TRBJ1-6	TGTGCCAGCAGCTTTCGACCTTCCCGTATCTCTCGTGATTCACCCCTCCACTTT	CASSFRPSRISRDSPLHF
.	.	TRBV11-2	17	TRBJ1-3	TGTGCCAGCAGCCTAAGAGGATCAGGCCCCGGTGGAAACACCATATATTTT	CASSLRGSGPGGNTIYF
TRBD1	.	TRBV7-9	14	TRBJ1-4	TGTGCCAGCAGCTTACCCGGGACAGCTGAAAAACTGTTTTTT	CASSLPGTAEKLFF
.	.	TRBV6-6	14	TRBJ2-7	TGTGCCAGCAGCCTCGGGTTGACTCTTGACGAGCAGTACTTC	CASSLGLTLDEQYF
.	.	TRBV10-3	15	TRBJ1-4	TGTGCCATCAGTGAGTCGAGTCTCACTAATGAAAAACTGTTTTTT	CAISESSLTNEKLFF
.	once	TRBV19	15	TRBJ2-2	TGTGCCAGTAGGATGAGTAGCGGCGTCACCGGGGAGCTGTTTTTT	CASRMSSGVTGELFF
TRBD1	.	TRBV10-3	15	TRBJ1-2	TGTGCCATCAGTGCCGGACAGGACTCTTACTATGGCTACACCTTC	CAISAGQDSYYGYTF
TRBD2	.	TRBV6-5	15	TRBJ2-5	TGTGCCAGCAGTCTGACTAGCGGGGGAATCGAGACCCAGTACTTC	CASSLTSGGIETQYF
.	once	TRBV6-1	14	TRBJ1-6	TGTGCCAGCAGTGAGGTATCCTATAATTCACCCCTCCACTTT	CASSEVSYNSPLHF
.	.	TRBV10-2	14	TRBJ2-5	TGCGCCAGCAGTGAGTCTTGGCCAGGCGAGACCCAGTACTTC	CASSESWPGETQYF
TRBD2	.	TRBV7-9	16	TRBJ2-1	TGTGCCAGCAGACATACAGGGGGACTAGCGGGAGATGAGCAGTTCTTC	CASRHTGGLAGDEQFF
TRBD2	few	TRBV29-1	12	TRBJ2-7	TGCAGCGTAGAGACTAGCGGCTACGAGCAGTACTTC	CSVETSGYEQYF
.	.	TRBV10-3	14	TRBJ1-2	TGTGCCATCAGTGAAGGGGGTGGAAACTATGGCTACACCTTC	CAISEGGGNYGYTF
.	.	TRBV2	13	TRBJ1-2	TGTGCCAGCAGAGATACGCCCAGCCGGGGCTACACCTTC	CASRDTPSRGYTF
TRBD2	.	TRBV5-1	17	TRBJ2-2	TGCGCCAGCAGCTTGGCTCATCTAGCGGGAGCTCCCGGGGAGCTGTTTTTT	CASSLAHLAGAPGELFF
.	.	TRBV21-1	16	TRBJ2-1	TGTGCCAGCCTAATATCCCTTGGGACTTACAACAATGAGCAGTTCTTC	CASLISLGTYNNEQFF
.	.	TRBV11-2	12	TRBJ2-7	TGTGCCAGCAGCCTGCAGGAGTACGAGCAGTACTTC	CASSLQEYEQYF
TRBD2	.	TRBV6-5	15	TRBJ2-5	TGTGCCAGCAGTTACGACGGGGGAGGGAGTGAGACCCAGTACTTC	CASSYDGGGSETQYF
.	.	TRBV11-2	12	TRBJ2-7	TGTGCCAGCAGCTTAGCCAGGGCAGAGCAGTACTTC	CASSLARAEQYF
TRBD2	.	TRBV5-4	15	TRBJ2-3	TGTGCCAGCAGCTTGGTGGGAGGGGCCCGGGATACGCAGTATTTT	CASSLVGGARDTQYF
TRBD1	once	TRBV9	15	TRBJ1-2	TGTGCCTCGTATGGACAGGGGAGTTCTTCTCCTGGCTACACCTTC	CASYGQGSSSPGYTF
TRBD1	.	TRBV7-2	16	TRBJ2-3	TGTGCCAGCAGCCCCGGACAGGGGCGTAGCACAGATACGCAGTATTTT	CASSPGQGRSTDTQYF
.	.	TRBV11-3	14	TRBJ2-3	TGTGCCAGCAGCTTAGTAGGGTCAACAGATACGCAGTATTTT	CASSLVGSTDTQYF
TRBD1	.	TRBV5-1	16	TRBJ1-1	TGCGCCAGCAGCTCCGGGACAGGGGCCAGAAGCACTGAAGCTTTCTTT	CASSSGTGARSTEAFF